The subject of this entry is one T cell receptor (beta chain). The clone's antigen remains unknown. The sample holds no much larger clone one base away, and base qualities are not on file. The trial excluded patients who had a history of autoimmune disease or were on systemic immunosuppression. Peripheral blood for TCR sequencing was collected from all dose cohorts at baseline, on cycle 4 day 1, and on cycle 7 day 1. The samples were drawn from a first-in-human, open-label, multicenter phase I dose-escalation trial of ivuxolimab. The trial enrolled adults with locally advanced or metastatic head and neck squamous cell, hepatocellular, melanoma or renal cell carcinoma. Before TCR sequencing, CD4+ T cells and CD8+ T cells were sorted from peripheral blood as separate populations. The sample belongs to a study of OX40 agonist ivuxolimab in advanced cancers. In the study overall: Ivuxolimab, which targeted the costimulatory receptor OX40 (CD134), was an agonistic, fully human IgG2 monoclonal antibody. Intravenous ivuxolimab was administered to patients every 2 weeks at six dose levels: 0.01, 0.1, 0.3, 1.5, 3 and 10 mg/kg. Among the roughly 50 dose-escalation patients, around 20 had hepatocellular carcinoma, some 15 melanoma, 9 renal cell carcinoma and 9 head and neck cancer. In the dose-escalation cohort, around four fifths of patients were male, and the mean age was around 65 years with a range of roughly 23 to 90. Prior anti-PD-1, anti-PD-L1 or anti-CTLA-4 therapy was permitted, and 40% of dose-escalation patients had received checkpoint inhibitors. Partial responses were achieved by three dose-escalation patients, of whom one had hepatocellular carcinoma and two had cutaneous melanoma. The purpose of peripheral TCRbeta sequencing was to test whether ivuxolimab changed TCR sequence diversity and led to clonal T-cell expansion. The paper covers the monotherapy dose-escalation part of the phase I ivuxolimab trial, which included N of about 56 patients.

Genomic DNA was extracted from sorted cells for sequencing of the TCRbeta CDR3 region. The immunoSEQ Assay was used for sequencing of TCRbeta CDR3 regions. Sourced from immuneACCESS, this table was stored by TCRdb with only in-frame sequences that have V and J called. A share of the clones is absent; for the studies checked, an unresolved V gene accounts for under half, and the remainder has no known explanation. The sample table records around 97,000 clones; roughly 80% of these occur just once. The ten largest clones capture about 5.5% of the sample. For CDR1 and CDR2, the germline V gene lists SGHRS and YFSETQ. Germline trimming amounts to 7 bases on V and 7 bases on J, with 10 as the count of junction bases outside the gene matches. The CDR3 measures 15 amino acids from cysteine to phenylalanine. CDR3 DNA is the only sequence kept; it has 45 bases, read in frame from the first base. Overall study outcomes, separate from this receptor: The antigen specificity of the clonally expanded peripheral T cells was not determined. Low levels of normalized T-cell clonal expansion were also seen in some patients who did not respond. At doses from 0.1 to 3.0 mg/kg, clonal expansion was seen in both CD4+ and CD8+ blood T cells between baseline and week 6. Partial responders in the 0.1-3.0 mg/kg groups had among the lowest normalized peripheral clonal expansion, especially among CD8+ T cells. After ivuxolimab, CD8+ T cells had more expanded clones than CD4+ T cells on average.

Source: CD4+ or CD8+ T cells sorted from blood, taken in a trial of the OX40 agonist ivuxolimab. The sequence was collected from an adult with an advanced solid tumor such as melanoma, head and neck, liver or kidney cancer. The rearrangement combines TRBV5-1 with TRBJ1-6; 8 bases in the middle match TRBD1. The CDR3 region reads CASRRWTGNNSPLHF. Here is the DNA: TGCGCCAGCCGGCGGTGGACAGGGAACAATTCACCCCTCCACTTT.